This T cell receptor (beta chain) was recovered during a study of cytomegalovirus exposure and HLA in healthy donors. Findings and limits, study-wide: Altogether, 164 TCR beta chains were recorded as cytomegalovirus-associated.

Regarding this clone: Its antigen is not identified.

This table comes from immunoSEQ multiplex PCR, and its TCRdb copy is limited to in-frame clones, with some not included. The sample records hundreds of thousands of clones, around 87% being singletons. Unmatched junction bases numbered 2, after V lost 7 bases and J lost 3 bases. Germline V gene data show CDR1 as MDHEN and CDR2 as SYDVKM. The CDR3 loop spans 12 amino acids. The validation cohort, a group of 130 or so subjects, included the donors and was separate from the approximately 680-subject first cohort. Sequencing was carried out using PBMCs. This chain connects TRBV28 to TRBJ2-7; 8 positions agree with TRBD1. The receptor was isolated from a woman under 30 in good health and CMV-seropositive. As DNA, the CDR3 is TGTGCCAGCAAGGACAGGGACTACGAGCAGTACTTC. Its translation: CASKDRDYEQYF.